This TCR beta chain was sequenced during a study of T-cell reconstitution after alpha-beta-depleted transplantation in children. V lost 0 bases to trimming and J lost 8 bases, with 15 bases between them. Germline V lookup: CDR1 SGDLS, CDR2 YYNGEE. This CDR3 region has 15 residues. This clonotype was seen more than once but under ten times. Preparation of the TCRbeta library used unique molecular identifiers. TCRdb ran MiXCR on the PCR reads and lists one entry per CDR3 protein. The table shows around 94,000 distinct CDR3 sequences, with approximately 8% occurring only once. V is TRBV9 and J is TRBJ2-1; D may be TRBD2 (6 bases). The TCR comes from a boy aged 2 to 9 with acute lymphoblastic leukemia, due to receive a stem cell transplant. The sample was PBMCs, taken before TCRalphabeta/CD19-depleted stem cell transplant. The CDR3 protein is CASSVAPSRGYEQFF. Here the CDR3 DNA reads TGTGCCAGCAGCGTAGCGCCCTCCCGGGGGTATGAGCAGTTCTTC. The full variable domain, completed using reference TRBV9 and TRBJ2-1, is DSGVTQTPKHLITATGQRVTLRCSPRSGDLSVYWYQQSLDQGLQFLIQYYNGEERAKGNILERFSAQQFPDLHSELNLSSLELGDSALYFCASSVAPSRGYEQFFGPGTRLTVL.